This T cell receptor (beta chain) was captured by sequencing in a study of T cells in Graves' hyperthyroidism and ophthalmopathy. Study-level points and caveats: The blood repertoire included most of the expanded thyroid clonotypes above 0.001.

The table lists this clonotype with many counts. Its cognate antigen is unknown. Researchers took RNA transcripts and amplified the TCR beta CDR3 regions from them. The HTBI set primed first-round TCR CDR3 RT-PCR. TCRdb redid the calling of the multiplex PCR reads with MiXCR, one entry per CDR3 protein. The sample has about 420,000 distinct CDR3 sequences, 15% to 19% seen once; the top ten hold around 14%. Patients aged 18 to 65 with hyperthyroidism were newly diagnosed, with duration under 2 months. The sample comprised blood. This receptor was taken from a woman aged 18-29 years with Graves' hyperthyroidism.

The CDR3 protein is CASSRGGRGRNTEAFF. CDR3 nucleotide sequence: TGTGCCAGCAGCCGGGGGGGCAGGGGAAGGAACACTGAAGCTTTCTTT. This chain joins TRBV7-8 and TRBJ1-1; the D gene is possibly TRBD1 (6 bases). CDR1 is SGHVS, CDR2 FQNEAQ, per germline. This CDR3 is 16 amino acids long. With 5 bases removed from V and 1 base from J, the gap between germline ends came to 17 bases.